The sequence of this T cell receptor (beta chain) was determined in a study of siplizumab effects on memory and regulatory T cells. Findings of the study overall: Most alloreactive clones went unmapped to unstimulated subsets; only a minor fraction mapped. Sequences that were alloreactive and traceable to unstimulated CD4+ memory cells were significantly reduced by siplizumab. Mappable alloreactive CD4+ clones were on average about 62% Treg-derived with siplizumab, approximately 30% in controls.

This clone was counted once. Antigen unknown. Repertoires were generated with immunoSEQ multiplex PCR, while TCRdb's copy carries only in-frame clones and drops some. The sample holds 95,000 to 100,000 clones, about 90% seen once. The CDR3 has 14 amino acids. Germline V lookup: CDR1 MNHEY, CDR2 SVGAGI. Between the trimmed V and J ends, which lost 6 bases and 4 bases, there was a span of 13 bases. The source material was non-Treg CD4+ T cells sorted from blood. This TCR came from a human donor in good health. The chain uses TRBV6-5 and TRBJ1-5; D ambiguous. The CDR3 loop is CASSTKLGNQPQHF. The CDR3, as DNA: TGTGCCAGCAGCACCAAATTAGGTAATCAGCCCCAGCATTTT.